This record covers a single T cell receptor beta chain. Its specificity is unknown. This sample is part of a study of Tregs in tolerant kidney transplant recipients. Overall study findings and caveats: The small number of patients limits these findings pending further validation. No direct test of biological reproducibility was done here. Activated donor B cell expansion appeared to reveal the most relevant donor-specific TCRbeta repertoire.

CD4+CD25+CD127- Tregs, CD4+CD25- non-Tregs, CD4 and CD8 cells were sorted. Assay used: immunoSEQ multiplex PCR; TCRdb lists only in-frame clones, some missing. Among tens of thousands of clones listed, less than 95% were seen once. This CDR3 contains 13 residues. The germline V gene has CDR1 SGHAT and CDR2 FQNNGV. Trimming pared 2 bases from V and 9 bases from J, leaving 14 bases between. The sequence was obtained from a human donor in good health. Sequencing was performed on Tregs from blood. The chain has TRBV11-2 and TRBJ2-7; perhaps TRBD2 as D (5 bases). CDR3 protein: CASSLRTAGRQYF. CDR3 in DNA: TGTGCCAGCAGCTTAAGAACGGCGGGTAGGCAGTACTTC.